These 22 T cell receptor beta chains share one sample of origin, sequenced in a study of T cell responses to AZD1222 COVID-19 vaccine. The data were produced by immunoSEQ multiplex PCR, yet TCRdb's version contains in-frame clones alone and is incomplete. The sample has around 130,000 clones, around 94% seen once; the top ten hold 6% to 7%. This specimen was peripheral blood, taken on day 0 of AZD1222 vaccination. The receptor source for this set is an adult in good health.

The chain carries TRBV6-2 or TRBV6-3 and TRBJ2-1, with TRBD1 matching 7 bases. Germline CDR1 reads MNHEY; CDR2 reads SVGEGT. The ends lost 4 bases at V and 6 bases at J; junction bases unmatched: 6. This CDR3 has 14 amino acids. CDR3: CASSLRGQTNEQFF. The CDR3 DNA reads as TGTGCCAGCAGTTTAAGGGGACAGACCAATGAGCAGTTCTTC.

The V gene is TRBV11-2, the J gene TRBJ2-1, with a possible D match to TRBD2 (6 bases). Per germline, CDR1 SGHAT and CDR2 FQNNGV. Trimming stripped 3 bases from V and 9 bases from J, with 30 bases between. The CDR3 contains 19 residues. Here the CDR3 reads CASSLATSNGRTAAFEQFF. The CDR3 nucleotides are TGTGCCAGCAGCTTGGCCACTAGCAACGGGCGGACTGCAGCTTTTGAGCAGTTCTTC.

The gene calls are TRBV7-8 and TRBJ2-3; D call uncertain. The ends were cut back, 2 bases at V and 0 bases at J, with 12 bases in the middle. The germline CDR1 and CDR2 sequences are SGHVS and FQNEAQ. This CDR3 region has 16 residues. The CDR3 protein is CASSLRLVASTDTQYF. CDR3 DNA sequence: TGTGCCAGCAGCTTAAGGCTTGTCGCTAGCACAGATACGCAGTATTTT.

CDR3 protein: CASSMYRGNTEAFF. DNA of the CDR3: TGTGCCAGTAGTATGTACAGGGGGAACACTGAAGCTTTCTTT. The chain carries TRBV19 and TRBJ1-1; 7 positions match TRBD1. The CDR3 totals 14 residues. Germline V gene sequence: CDR1 LNHDA, CDR2 SQIVND (reference sequence). V shed 3 bases and J 1 base; nucleotides not matched to a gene: 2.

The genes are TRBV6-6 and TRBJ2-5; D possibly corresponds to TRBD2 (6 bases). The CDR3 covers 13 residues. CDR1 and CDR2 (germline): MNHNY, SVGAGI (reference sequence). V was pared by 5 bases and J by 5 bases, with 12 bases between. The CDR3 bases are TGTGCCAGCAGTCAGAATGGGGGGGAGACCCAGTACTTC. Translating gives CASSQNGGETQYF.

This clone was detected only once. This chain joins TRBV18 and TRBJ2-3; 8 nucleotides match TRBD2. There are 17 residues in the CDR3. CDR1 is KGHSH and CDR2 is LQKENI in the germline V gene. Unmatched junction bases numbered 8, after V lost 0 bases and J lost 3 bases. CDR3 region: CASSPPGSGSQTDTQYF. CDR3 coding DNA: TGTGCCAGCTCACCACCGGGGAGCGGGAGTCAAACAGATACGCAGTATTTT.

This chain connects TRBV5-1 to TRBJ1-1, with D possibly TRBD1 on 5 matching bases. Germline loops: CDR1 SGHRS, CDR2 YFSETQ. Trimming removed 0 bases from V and 2 bases from J, with 17 bases in between. The CDR3 extends over 17 amino acids. CDR3 residues: CASSLEGPAYRNTEAFF. DNA for the CDR3: TGCGCCAGCAGCTTGGAGGGGCCCGCGTACCGCAACACTGAAGCTTTCTTT.

The V call is TRBV6-5, the J call TRBJ1-6; 7 nucleotides align to TRBD1. There are 15 residues in the CDR3. The trim removed 0 bases at V and 7 bases at J, leaving 3 bases unmatched. Germline assignment: CDR1 MNHEY and CDR2 SVGAGI. The CDR3 here is CASSYSDRENSPLHF. The CDR3 coding sequence is TGTGCCAGCAGTTACTCAGACAGGGAAAATTCACCCCTCCACTTT.

CDR3 nucleotides: TGTGCCAGCAGCTTAAGCGTGGGGCAGGGAAACACCATATATTTT. Its translation: CASSLSVGQGNTIYF. The chain combines TRBV7-6 with TRBJ1-3, with D maybe TRBD1 (5 bases). The V end lost 2 bases, the J end lost 4 bases, and 12 bases lay between the germline ends. Germline lookup yields CDR1 SGHVS and CDR2 FNYEAQ. This CDR3 is 15 amino acids long.

The chain links TRBV6-2 or TRBV6-3 to TRBJ1-1, with D tentatively TRBD1 (5 bases). This CDR3 region has 15 residues. Germline values: CDR1 MNHEY, CDR2 SVGEGT. V was trimmed by 4 bases and J by 7 bases, leaving 19 bases between them. The CDR3 nucleotides are TGTGCCAGCAGTTCTCTCGACAGAGTATCAAGTGAAGCTTTCTTT. This encodes CASSSLDRVSSEAFF.

The rearrangement uses TRBV10-3 and TRBJ1-2, with 8 bases matching TRBD1. Losses at the gene ends were 4 bases for V and 5 bases for J; bases not matched to a gene: 9. The CDR3 consists of 15 residues. Germline CDR1 reads ENHRY; CDR2 reads SYGVKD. This CDR3 reads CAISAATGDGYGYTF. In DNA, the CDR3 is TGTGCCATCAGTGCCGCGACAGGGGACGGGTATGGCTACACCTTC.

J is TRBJ1-5 and V is TRBV19; 9 bases are a match to TRBD1. The CDR3 loop spans 15 amino acids. V shed 2 bases and J 8 bases; nucleotides not matched to a gene: 7. CDR1 is LNHDA and CDR2 is SQIVND in the germline V gene (reference sequence). The CDR3 region has the DNA TGTGCCAGTAGTATAAGGACAGGGGCTACGGAGCCCCAGCATTTT. This sequence encodes CASSIRTGATEPQHF.

The chain has TRBV19 and TRBJ2-1; a possible D gene is TRBD2 (6 bases). Germline lookup yields CDR1 LNHDA and CDR2 SQIVND (reference sequence). The CDR3 extends over 16 amino acids. Deletions cut 5 bases from V and 8 bases from J, with 22 bases between. As DNA, the CDR3 is TGTGCCAGTAGTCTGAACGTAGGACTATTTGTAGATGAGCAGTTCTTC. Translating it yields CASSLNVGLFVDEQFF.

The chain joins TRBV10-3 to TRBJ2-5; 9 bases align to TRBD1. Trimming cost V 7 bases and J 2 bases; bases outside gene matches: 2. The CDR3 runs to 13 residues. Germline V gene sequence: CDR1 ENHRY, CDR2 SYGVKD. In nucleotides, the CDR3 is TGTGCCATCACCGGGACAGGGCAAGAGACCCAGTACTTC. Protein sequence: CAITGTGQETQYF.

The chain couples TRBV7-2 to TRBJ1-1; D uncertain. The ends were cut back, 4 bases at V and 1 base at J, with 10 bases in the middle. The CDR3 spans 14 residues. Germline V gene sequence: CDR1 SGHTA, CDR2 FQGNSA. CDR3 DNA sequence: TGTGCCAGCAGCTCCGTGGGCCAGAACACTGAAGCTTTCTTT. Translated, it gives CASSSVGQNTEAFF.

The chain is built from TRBV29-1 and TRBJ2-1; D is undetermined. Germline CDR1 and CDR2: SQVTM and ANQGSEA. This CDR3 has 11 residues. CDR3 residues: CSVSSLTEQFF. The CDR3 DNA sequence: TGCAGTGTCTCCTCTTTAACTGAGCAGTTCTTC.

This rearrangement joins TRBV18 to TRBJ2-1, with 10 bases aligning to TRBD2. The CDR3 runs 17 residues. Germline lookup yields CDR1 KGHSH and CDR2 LQKENI. The V gene end was trimmed by 0 bases and the J gene end by 4 bases; junction bases not matched to a gene: 6. In DNA, the CDR3 is TGTGCCAGCTCACCACCCCTAGCGGGAGTCCTTTACAATGAGCAGTTCTTC. Translating it yields CASSPPLAGVLYNEQFF.

The V and J genes are TRBV11-2 and TRBJ1-2; D uncertain. V was trimmed by 3 bases and J by 6 bases, leaving 23 bases between them. The CDR3 sequence is 17 residues long. Looked up from germline, CDR1 is SGHAT and CDR2 is FQNNGV. CDR3 sequence (DNA): TGTGCCAGCAGCTTTCCCTTCTTTGGTGCGTCGGAACATGGCTACACCTTC. Residues: CASSFPFFGASEHGYTF.

This clone appeared a single time. The chain has TRBV7-2 and TRBJ2-7; TRBD2 agrees at 9 bases. V trimming: 1 base; J trimming: 3 bases; junction bases outside the gene matches: 4. CDR3 length: 15 amino acids. Germline-derived CDR1 and CDR2 are SGHTA and FQGNSA. Written as DNA, the CDR3 is TGTGCCAGCAGCTTAGGCCTAGCGGGACTCTACGAGCAGTACTTC. Translating gives CASSLGLAGLYEQYF. Complete variable domain (other parts from reference TRBV7-2 and TRBJ2-7): GAGVSQSPSNKVTEKGKDVELRCDPISGHTALYWYRQSLGQGLEFLIYFQGNSAPDKSGLPSDRFSAERTGGSVSTLTIQRTQQEDSAVYLCASSLGLAGLYEQYFGPGTRLTVT.

The V call is TRBV27, the J call TRBJ1-2, with 7 bases matching TRBD1. The V gene end was trimmed by 3 bases and the J gene end by 5 bases; junction bases not matched to a gene: 3. Per germline, CDR1 MNHEY and CDR2 SMNVEV (reference sequence). The CDR3 extends over 13 amino acids. The CDR3 DNA follows: TGTGCCAGCAGTTTCTCCAGGGGGTATGGCTACACCTTC. Amino acid sequence: CASSFSRGYGYTF.

The chain is built from TRBV28 and TRBJ1-2; D ambiguous. CDR1 is MDHEN and CDR2 is SYDVKM in the germline V gene. This CDR3 region has 13 residues. V was pared by 3 bases and J by 13 bases, with 18 bases between. CDR3 bases: TGTGCCAGCAGTTTGGGCTGGGGTTCGCGTGGCACCTTC. Amino acid sequence: CASSLGWGSRGTF.

V usage is TRBV5-1 and J usage is TRBJ1-4, with 8 positions matching TRBD1. Trimming removed 4 bases from V and 7 bases from J; junction bases left unmatched: 6. The germline V gene has CDR1 SGHRS and CDR2 YFSETQ. This CDR3 is built from 14 residues. DNA of the CDR3: TGCGCCAGCAGCAGGACAGGGTTCGCTGAAAAACTGTTTTTT. As protein: CASSRTGFAEKLFF.